This T cell receptor beta chain was obtained from a study of vaccination effects on CD4 cells after COVID-19. When around nine days of culture had elapsed, CD4+ T cells were isolated. Participants got two doses of BNT162b2 or mRNA-1273 vaccine. A word on this clone: Its antigen is unknown.

CDR3 length: 16 amino acids. The V and J ends lost 2 bases and 6 bases, in that order; junction bases with no gene match: 6. The germline gives CDR1 SGHDT, CDR2 YYEEEE. Sequencing used immunoSEQ multiplex PCR; TCRdb keeps in-frame clones, though not all of them. Of 70,000 or so clones listed, approximately 73% are singletons. This chain links TRBV5-6 with TRBJ2-3; 13 bases fit TRBD2. The specimen was CD4+ T cells from PBMCs cultured without peptide, collected after COVID-19 vaccination. The source is a human donor who received a COVID-19 vaccine. The CDR3, as DNA: TGTGCCAGCAGCTTTACTAGCGGGGGGGCCGGGGATACGCAGTATTTT. It is translated as CASSFTSGGAGDTQYF.